These 10 T cell receptor beta chains originate from one sample sequenced in a study of post-analysis software for immune sequencing data. Unique molecular identifiers had been added to the TCR beta cDNA libraries. Each CDR3 protein is one row after TCRdb ran MiXCR on the PCR reads. The sample comprises around 400,000 distinct CDR3 sequences, roughly 35% of which are singletons, and over 10% rests with the top ten. Study conclusions and caveats: Higher frequency in patients than in controls was seen for roughly five TRBV segments, with TRBV5-6, TRBV5-1 and TRBV20-1 among them.

No antigen has been identified for these receptors. The sequenced sample consisted of blood. These receptors came from a girl between 5 and 17 years old with multiple sclerosis.

The V call is TRBV27, the J call TRBJ2-3; 7 bases agree with TRBD1. After removal of 6 bases from V and 6 bases from J, the junction contained 15 bases not matched to a gene. Per germline, CDR1 MNHEY and CDR2 SMNVEV (reference sequence). The CDR3 is 16 residues long. The CDR3 DNA sequence: TGTGCCAGCAGCCGGGCCGGAAGGGGGCCCTCTGATACGCAGTATTTT. Translating it yields CASSRAGRGPSDTQYF.

The V and J genes are TRBV6-4 and TRBJ2-3, with D perhaps TRBD1 (6 bases). V was cut by 3 bases and J by 2 bases, with 15 bases left in between. The CDR3 extends over 16 amino acids. The germline V gene has CDR1 MRHNA and CDR2 SNTAGT. CDR3 protein: CASSELPRGPTDTQYF. CDR3 DNA: TGTGCCAGCAGTGAATTGCCCAGGGGCCCCACAGATACGCAGTATTTT.

This clonotype came up a few times. This chain links TRBV9 with TRBJ2-5; no firm D call. CDR1 and CDR2 (germline): SGDLS, YYNGEE. Trimming took 4 bases from V and 5 from J, leaving 12 bases between them. The CDR3 has 13 amino acids. The CDR3: CASSRTHFETQYF. The CDR3 DNA follows: TGTGCCAGCAGCAGGACCCATTTTGAGACCCAGTACTTC.

The rearrangement links TRBV5-1 to TRBJ2-7; possibly TRBD1 for D (6 bases). Matching the DNA end better, TRBJ2-5 makes the J call doubtful. Germline CDR1 is SGHRS and CDR2 is YFSETQ. The CDR3 covers 13 residues. The CDR3 is CASGLDRRETQYF. The CDR3, as DNA: TGCGCCAGCGGACTCGACAGGAGGGAGACCCAGTACTTC.

This clonotype has just a few counts. The genes are TRBV29-1 and TRBJ1-2; tentatively, D is TRBD1 (6 bases). The germline V gene encodes CDR1 SQVTM and CDR2 ANQGSEA. Between the trimmed V and J ends, which lost 5 bases and 6 bases, there was a span of 19 bases. This CDR3 is built from 14 residues. The CDR3 region is CSVRESGADHGYTF. CDR3 DNA: TGCAGCGTTCGGGAGTCGGGGGCAGACCATGGCTACACCTTC.

The table lists this clonotype with a few counts. The chain employs TRBV29-1 and TRBJ2-3; D gene ambiguous. The CDR3 totals 12 residues. V was pared by 7 bases and J by 3 bases, with 11 bases between. Germline V gene sequence: CDR1 SQVTM, CDR2 ANQGSEA. The CDR3: CSARVRTDTQYF. DNA of the CDR3: TGCAGCGCTAGGGTTAGGACAGATACGCAGTATTTT.

This clonotype occurred many times. This rearrangement joins TRBV6-2 or TRBV6-3 to TRBJ2-7, with D unclear. The CDR3 loop spans 12 amino acids. V dropped 5 bases and J dropped 3 bases, with 8 bases sitting between them. CDR1 is MNHEY, CDR2 SVGEGT, per germline. Here the CDR3 DNA reads TGTGCCAGCAGTCCTTCTGGCTACGAGCAGTACTTC. Its protein product is CASSPSGYEQYF.

This clonotype was recorded at least ten times. The chain couples TRBV20-1 to TRBJ2-3, with 8 bases lining up with TRBD2. From germline, CDR1 is DFQATT and CDR2 SNEGSKA (reference sequence). With V trimmed by 0 bases and J by 7 bases, 9 bases remained unmatched. The CDR3 runs to 15 residues. As DNA, the CDR3 is TGCAGTGCTAGAGATACGGCGGGGGGTAGGAATACGCAGTATTTT. Amino acid sequence: CSARDTAGGRNTQYF.

This sequence joins TRBV9 and TRBJ2-1; TRBD2 aligns across 12 bases. The CDR3 sequence is 15 residues long. V lost 0 bases, J lost 12 bases, and 7 bases stayed unmatched. Germline CDR1 SGDLS, CDR2 YYNGEE. In nucleotides, the CDR3 is TGTGCCAGCAGCGTAGGGGCTAGCGGGGGGGCCGGGCAGTTCTTC. This encodes CASSVGASGGAGQFF.

This clonotype was counted at least ten times. The chain combines TRBV6-2 or TRBV6-3 with TRBJ2-6, with TRBD1 matching over 7 bases. Unmatched junction bases numbered 10, after V lost 5 bases and J lost 0 bases. This CDR3 is 18 amino acids long. The V gene's germline CDR1 is MNHEY and CDR2 SVGEGT. As DNA, the CDR3 is TGTGCCAGCAGTGAGAGACAGGGCCAACTCTCTGGGGCCAACGTCCTGACTTTC. Translating it yields CASSERQGQLSGANVLTF.